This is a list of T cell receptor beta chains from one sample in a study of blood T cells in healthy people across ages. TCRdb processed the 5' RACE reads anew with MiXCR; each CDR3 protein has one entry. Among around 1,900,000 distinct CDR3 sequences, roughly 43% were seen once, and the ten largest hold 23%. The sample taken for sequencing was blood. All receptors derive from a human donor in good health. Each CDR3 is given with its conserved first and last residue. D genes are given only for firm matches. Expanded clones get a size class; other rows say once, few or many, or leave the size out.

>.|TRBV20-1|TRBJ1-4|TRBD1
CSARDGQGLDEKLFF
TGCAGTGCTAGAGACGGACAGGGACTCGATGAAAAACTGTTTTTT
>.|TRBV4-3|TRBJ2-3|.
CASSHGLDVADTQYF
TGCGCCAGCAGCCACGGCCTTGACGTGGCAGATACGCAGTATTTT
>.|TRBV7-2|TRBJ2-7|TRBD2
CASRQAGRYEQYF
TGTGCCAGCAGGCAAGCGGGGCGCTACGAGCAGTACTTC
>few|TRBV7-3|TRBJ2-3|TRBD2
CASSLAGVQDTQYF
TGTGCCAGCAGCCTAGCGGGGGTTCAAGATACGCAGTATTTT
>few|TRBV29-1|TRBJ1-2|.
CSVEGERGEADGYTF
TGCAGCGTTGAAGGCGAGCGGGGTGAGGCGGATGGCTACACCTTC
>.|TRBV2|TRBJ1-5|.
CASSEGRGQPQHF
TGTGCCAGCAGTGAGGGCAGGGGACAGCCCCAGCATTTT
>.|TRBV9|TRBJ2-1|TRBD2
CASSVGTTSHRYEQFF
TGTGCCAGCAGCGTAGGAACGACTAGCCACCGTTATGAGCAGTTCTTC
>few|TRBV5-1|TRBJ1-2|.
CASSLVPGESYTF
TGCGCCAGCAGCTTGGTGCCGGGAGAAAGCTACACCTTC
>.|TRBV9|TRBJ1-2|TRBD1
CASSVDPDRGNYGYTF
TGTGCCAGCAGCGTAGATCCGGACAGGGGAAACTATGGCTACACCTTC
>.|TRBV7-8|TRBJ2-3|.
CASSLVGGQADTQYF
TGTGCCAGCAGCTTAGTGGGGGGCCAAGCAGATACGCAGTATTTT
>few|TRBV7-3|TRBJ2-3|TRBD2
CASSLMGTSGADTQYF
TGTGCCAGCAGCTTAATGGGGACTAGTGGGGCAGATACGCAGTATTTT
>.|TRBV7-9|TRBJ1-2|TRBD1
CASSLAQGTDFYGYTF
TGTGCCAGCAGCTTAGCGCAGGGGACAGACTTCTATGGCTACACCTTC
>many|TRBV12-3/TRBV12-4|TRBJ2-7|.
CASSFGASYEQYF
TGTGCCAGCAGTTTTGGAGCCTCCTACGAGCAGTACTTC
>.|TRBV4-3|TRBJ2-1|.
CASSQDGRGTTYNEQFF
TGCGCCAGCAGCCAAGATGGGCGGGGGACAACCTACAATGAGCAGTTCTTC
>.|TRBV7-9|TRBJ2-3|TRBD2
CASSPPGLAGGITDTQYF
TGTGCCAGCAGCCCCCCGGGACTAGCGGGGGGCATCACAGATACGCAGTATTTT
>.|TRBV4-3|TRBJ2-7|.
CASSYRDGDYEQYF
TGCGCCAGCAGCTACCGGGACGGGGACTACGAGCAGTACTTC
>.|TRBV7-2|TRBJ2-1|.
CASSLEGSRYDEQFF
TGTGCCAGCAGCTTAGAGGGGTCCCGGTACGATGAGCAGTTCTTC
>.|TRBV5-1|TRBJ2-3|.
CASSLARSKGADTQYF
TGCGCCAGCAGCTTGGCCCGGTCCAAGGGTGCGGATACGCAGTATTTT
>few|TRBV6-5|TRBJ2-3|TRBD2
CASSSDIAGGPGDTQYF
TGTGCCAGCAGTTCTGATATAGCGGGGGGGCCAGGAGATACGCAGTATTTT
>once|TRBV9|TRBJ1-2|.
CASSVEGTVCYGYTF
TGTGCCAGCAGCGTAGAGGGGACGGTTTGTTATGGCTACACCTTC
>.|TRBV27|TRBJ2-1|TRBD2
CASSLLVLAGDPNEQFF
TGTGCCAGCAGTTTATTAGTGTTGGCGGGGGACCCCAATGAGCAGTTCTTC
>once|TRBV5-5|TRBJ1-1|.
CASSSDVFKNTEAFF
TGTGCCAGCAGCTCGGACGTCTTCAAGAACACTGAAGCTTTCTTT
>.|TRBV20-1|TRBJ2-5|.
CSARDYTGLETQYF
TGCAGTGCTAGAGATTATACAGGGCTAGAGACCCAGTACTTC
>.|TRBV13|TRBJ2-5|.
CASSPHGADAQETQYF
TGTGCCAGCAGCCCCCACGGGGCAGACGCCCAAGAGACCCAGTACTTC
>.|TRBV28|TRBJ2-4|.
CASSLTDAPAMGNIQYF
TGTGCCAGCAGTTTAACGGACGCCCCCGCAATGGGAAACATTCAGTACTTC
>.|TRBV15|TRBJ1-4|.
CATEGGTNEKLFF
TGTGCCACCGAAGGGGGAACTAATGAAAAACTGTTTTTT
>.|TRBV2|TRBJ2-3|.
CASMGPAGDTQYF
TGTGCCAGCATGGGCCCGGCGGGGGATACGCAGTATTTT
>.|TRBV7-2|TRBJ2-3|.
CASGAWTDTQYF
TGTGCCAGCGGGGCGTGGACAGATACGCAGTATTTT
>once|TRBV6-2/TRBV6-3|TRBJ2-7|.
CASSYEIPYEQYF
TGTGCCAGCAGTTATGAGATTCCCTACGAGCAGTACTTC
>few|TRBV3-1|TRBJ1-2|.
CASSQELRGLFYGYTF
TGTGCCAGCAGCCAAGAACTCAGGGGCCTATTCTATGGCTACACCTTC
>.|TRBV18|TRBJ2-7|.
CASSPTFGLRSYEQYF
TGTGCCAGCTCACCCACCTTCGGGCTGAGGTCCTACGAGCAGTACTTC
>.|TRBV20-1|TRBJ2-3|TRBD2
CSAREGAGEYF
TGCAGTGCTAGAGAGGGCGCGGGGGAATATTTT
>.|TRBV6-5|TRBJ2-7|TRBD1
CASSFGTGALSYEQYF
TGTGCCAGCAGTTTTGGGACAGGGGCACTCTCCTACGAGCAGTACTTC
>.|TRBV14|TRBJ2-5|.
CASSQVSSETQYF
TGTGCCAGCAGCCAAGTTTCCTCTGAGACCCAGTACTTC
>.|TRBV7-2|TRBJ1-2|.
CASSCNVERRGYTF
TGTGCCAGCAGCTGCAATGTGGAGAGGAGAGGCTACACCTTC
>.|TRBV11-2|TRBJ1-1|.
CASSHGYTEAFF
TGTGCCAGCAGCCATGGGTACACTGAAGCTTTCTTT
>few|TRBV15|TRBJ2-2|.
CATSSYRENTGELFF
TGTGCCACCAGCAGCTACAGGGAGAACACCGGGGAGCTGTTTTTT
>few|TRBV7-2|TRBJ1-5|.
CASSLEAGVGQPQHF
TGTGCCAGCAGCTTAGAGGCAGGGGTAGGTCAGCCCCAGCATTTT
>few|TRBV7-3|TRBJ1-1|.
CASSLYGGQTEAFF
TGTGCCAGCAGCTTATACGGGGGGCAAACTGAAGCTTTCTTT
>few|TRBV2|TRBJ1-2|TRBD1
CASKGTGGADGYGYTF
TGTGCCAGCAAGGGGACAGGGGGCGCGGATGGCTATGGCTACACCTTC
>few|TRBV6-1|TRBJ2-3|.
CASYSGRLSGLDTQYF
TGTGCCAGCTACAGTGGGCGGTTAAGCGGTTTGGATACGCAGTATTTT
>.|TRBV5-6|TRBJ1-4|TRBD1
CASSLVTGENEKLFF
TGTGCCAGCAGCTTGGTTACAGGGGAAAATGAAAAACTGTTTTTT
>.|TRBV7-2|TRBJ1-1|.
CASSLSRITEAFF
TGTGCCAGCAGCTTATCGAGGATCACTGAAGCTTTCTTT
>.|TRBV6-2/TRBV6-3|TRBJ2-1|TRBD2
CASSLAGPLYEQFF
TGTGCCAGCAGTCTAGCGGGGCCCTTGTATGAGCAGTTCTTC
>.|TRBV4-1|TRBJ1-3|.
CASSPQGTYVGNTIYF
TGCGCCAGCAGCCCCCAGGGGACCTACGTCGGAAACACCATATATTTT
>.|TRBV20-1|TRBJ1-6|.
CSARMPGIVDSPLHF
TGCAGTGCTAGAATGCCGGGGATCGTAGATTCACCCCTCCACTTT
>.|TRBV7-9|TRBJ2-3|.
CASSPASPGLDLTDTQYF
TGTGCCAGCAGCCCAGCCAGCCCGGGACTGGACCTCACAGATACGCAGTATTTT
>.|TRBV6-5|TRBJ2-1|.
CASSSEWGWGNEQFF
TGTGCCAGCAGCTCCGAGTGGGGATGGGGCAATGAGCAGTTCTTC
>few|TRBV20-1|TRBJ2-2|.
CSAPRVGTGELFF
TGCAGTGCCCCAAGGGTCGGCACCGGGGAGCTGTTTTTT
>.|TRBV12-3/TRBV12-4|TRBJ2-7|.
CAGSLGPGLNEQYF
TGTGCCGGCAGTTTAGGTCCAGGGCTCAATGAGCAGTACTTC
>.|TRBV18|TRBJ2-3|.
CASSGLHTDTQYF
TGTGCCAGCTCGGGACTCCACACAGATACGCAGTATTTT
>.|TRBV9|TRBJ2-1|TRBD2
CASSVVSGGFYNEQFF
TGTGCCAGCAGCGTAGTTAGCGGGGGATTCTACAATGAGCAGTTCTTC
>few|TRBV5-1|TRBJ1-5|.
CASSPSGAAQPQHF
TGCGCCAGCAGCCCCTCGGGCGCAGCTCAGCCCCAGCATTTT
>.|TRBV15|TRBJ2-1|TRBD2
CATSRDPAGALNEQFF
TGTGCCACCAGCAGAGATCCAGCGGGGGCTCTCAATGAGCAGTTCTTC
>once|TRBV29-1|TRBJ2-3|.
CSVALSPTDTQYF
TGCAGCGTTGCACTAAGCCCGACAGATACGCAGTATTTT
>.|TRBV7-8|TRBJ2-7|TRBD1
CASSLVQGALYEQYF
TGTGCCAGCAGCTTAGTACAGGGGGCTCTGTACGAGCAGTACTTC
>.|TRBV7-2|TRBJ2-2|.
CASSSRPGEDTGELFF
TGTGCCAGCAGCTCGCGGCCCGGGGAGGACACCGGGGAGCTGTTTTTT